This paragraph covers one T cell receptor beta chain sequence. The PCR had 60 Vbeta and 13 Jbeta primers. Profiled with immunoSEQ multiplex PCR; TCRdb holds only in-frame clones, not every one. The sample lists roughly 100,000 clones; approximately 82% were seen once. The record originates from a study of cytomegalovirus exposure and HLA in healthy donors. The sequenced sample was PBMCs. This receptor was obtained from a man aged 35 to 55 in good health and CMV-seronegative.

The CDR3 loop reads CASSDSGGPYNEQFF. CDR3 nucleotides: TGTGCCAGCAGTGACTCGGGGGGGCCCTACAATGAGCAGTTCTTC. This chain links TRBV6-4 with TRBJ2-1; the D gene is possibly TRBD2 (7 bases). The CDR3 totals 15 residues. From germline, CDR1 is MRHNA and CDR2 SNTAGT. V was shortened by 0 bases and J by 2 bases, with 8 bases between the two germline ends.